The T cell receptor (beta chain) described here comes from a study of CD8+ T cells in alopecia areata. At the level of the study: The SALT score measured affected scalp surface percentage in treated patients.

V was pared by 4 bases and J by 1 base, with 19 bases between. CDR3 length: 17 amino acids. RNA extraction was followed by reverse transcription into cDNA, which acted as the sequencing template. TCRdb's copy holds only in-frame clones and misses some; the assay was immunoSEQ multiplex PCR. The sample lists fewer than 250,000 clones; around two fifths were seen once. Treatment reported: oral pan-JAK inhibitor, 5-10 mg twice daily. The sequence came from a human donor with alopecia areata. The sequencing here drew on CD4+ T cells sorted from blood, taken at approximately week 30, from a patient treated with tofacitinib. The genes are TRBV23-1 and TRBJ1-2; unclear D gene. TRBV23-1 is labeled an ORF, and its function is uncertain. The DNA of the CDR3 is TGCGCCAGCAGTCGAGGACTACACGGCCCGTTTAACTATGGCTACACCTTC. The encoded protein is CASSRGLHGPFNYGYTF.